This record covers a single T cell receptor (beta chain). Its target is not known. This specimen comes from a study of cytomegalovirus exposure and HLA in healthy donors. Study-level information: From HLA-typed donors, an early data release held about 85 million unique TCRs.

CDR3 size: 17 residues. After removal of 8 bases from V and 5 bases from J, the junction contained 17 bases not matched to a gene. CDR1 and CDR2 from the germline V gene are MDHEN and SYDVKM. This PCR relied on a set of 60 Vbeta primers and 13 Jbeta primers. The assay was immunoSEQ multiplex PCR, and TCRdb's table has in-frame clones only and misses some. The table records around 120,000 clones, approximately 82% of them present only once. Findings and caveats of the study: Later analysis identified 15,000 to 20,000 TCR beta sequences associated with HLA alleles, using a false discovery rate threshold of 0.05.

The V and J genes are TRBV28 and TRBJ1-2; TRBD1 agrees at 10 bases. The TCR was taken from a man aged 45-65 years in good health and CMV-seronegative. The specimen sequenced was PBMCs. CDR3 sequence: CASWMWTGGEGLYGYTF. CDR3 coding DNA: TGTGCCAGCTGGATGTGGACAGGGGGGGAAGGGTTGTATGGCTACACCTTC.